The rows below give T cell receptor beta chains drawn from one sample of a study of metastatic and nonmetastatic thyroid tumors. MiXCR was used by TCRdb to re-call the PCR reads. The sample comprises about 22,000 clones, 23% of which are singletons, and about 64% rests with the top ten. The sample comprised blood. All receptors come from a male donor with papillary thyroid cancer or a benign thyroid nodule (not recorded which). Some clones in this sample may be carry-over from other donors' samples. Both conserved end residues are part of each CDR3. A D gene is named only where the DNA matches it firmly. Size is stated for part of the rows, as once, few or many counts, or as a class when the clone is expanded.

>NA|TRBJ1-2|TRBV28|few
TGTGCCAGCAGTTCGGCTGTGGGGGGCGCGTCCTATGGCTACACCTTC
CASSSAVGGASYGYTF
>NA|TRBJ2-2|TRBV30|NA
TGTGCCTGGAGAGAAGGCGGCAGGACGAACACCGGGGAGCTGTTTTTT
CAWREGGRTNTGELFF
>NA|TRBJ2-2|TRBV7-6|once
TGTGCCAGCAGCTTAGGCAGCGGTAACACCGGGGAGCTGTTTTTT
CASSLGSGNTGELFF
>TRBD2|TRBJ2-2|TRBV24-1|many
TGTGCCACCAGTGATTTGTTAGCGGGAGACACCGGGGAGCTGTTTTTT
CATSDLLAGDTGELFF
>NA|TRBJ2-7|TRBV3-1|once
TGTGCCAGCAGCCAAGTGGGTCGGGGACCGTCCTACGAGCAGTACTTC
CASSQVGRGPSYEQYF
>TRBD1|TRBJ2-1|TRBV11-1|NA
TGTGCCAGCAGCGGTCCCCGGGACAGAGAAACACACAATGAGCAGTTCTTC
CASSGPRDRETHNEQFF
>TRBD1|TRBJ1-4|TRBV20-1|NA
TGCAGTGCTAGAGATAGGACAGGGGTCGAAAAACTGTTTTTT
CSARDRTGVEKLFF
>NA|TRBJ2-1|TRBV24-1|many
TGTGCCACCAGTGATTTAGGGACCCCTTCCTACAATGAGCAGTTCTTC
CATSDLGTPSYNEQFF
>NA|TRBJ2-3|TRBV5-5|many
TGTGCCAGCAGCGAACAGCCCAGGGGTACGCAGTATTTT
CASSEQPRGTQYF
>NA|TRBJ1-2|TRBV28|NA
TGTGCCAGCAGCCGACAGGTTAGGCGTGGCTACACCTTC
CASSRQVRRGYTF
>TRBD1|TRBJ2-2|TRBV5-1|NA
TGCGCCTGCAGGCAGGGGGCGCCCAGCTCGGAGCTGTTTTTT
CACRQGAPSSELFF
>NA|TRBJ1-2|TRBV6-1|NA
TGTGCCAGCAGGTTGAATGCCTATGGCTACACCTTC
CASRLNAYGYTF
>TRBD1|TRBJ1-1|TRBV10-3|many
TGTGCCATCAGTGAGTCCCAGACAGGGCCGGAGGGGGCTTTCTTT
CAISESQTGPEGAFF
>NA|TRBJ1-1|TRBV6-1|many
TGTGCCAGCAGTACGAGGACAGCGAACACTGAAGCTTTCTTT
CASSTRTANTEAFF
>NA|TRBJ1-2|TRBV5-4|few
TGTGCCAGCAGCTTGGGGGGGCGTATTGCTAACTATGGCTACACCTTC
CASSLGGRIANYGYTF
>TRBD1|TRBJ1-4|TRBV7-6|few
TGTGCCAGCAGCGGTCAGGGGGCGCTTGGTGAAAAACTGTTTTTT
CASSGQGALGEKLFF
>TRBD1|TRBJ1-2|TRBV18|NA
TGTGCCAGCTCACCGACAGGGTGGCTAGGGTACCACTTC
CASSPTGWLGYHF
>NA|TRBJ2-7|TRBV6-1|many
TGTGCCAGCAAAGAGGGCGCCTCCTACGAGCAGTACTTC
CASKEGASYEQYF
>NA|TRBJ2-7|TRBV27|many
TGTGCCAGCAGTTTCAGGGGTGGGGCGGCCTACGAGGAGCAGTACTTC
CASSFRGGAAYEEQYF
>NA|TRBJ2-5|TRBV30|many
TGTGCCTGGAGTTTTACTAGGGCGGAGACCCAGTACTTC
CAWSFTRAETQYF
>NA|TRBJ1-5|TRBV2|NA
TGTGCCAGCAGTGGGTCCGCCAATCAGCCCCAGCATTTT
CASSGSANQPQHF
>NA|TRBJ1-2|TRBV4-2|NA
TGTGCCAGCAGCCAGAAGGGTGGGAATGGCTACACCTTC
CASSQKGGNGYTF
>NA|TRBJ1-4|TRBV2|NA
TGTGCCAGCAGTGACCCCCTAGACAGTCTGGGCGCGGTCGGGGAAAAACTGTTTTTT
CASSDPLDSLGAVGEKLFF
>TRBD1|TRBJ2-7|TRBV15|few
TGTGCCACCAGCTCGACAGGGGACCCCTCAAGCGAGCAGTACTTC
CATSSTGDPSSEQYF
>NA|TRBJ1-2|TRBV5-1|NA
TGCGCCAGCAGCTTGGCTTTGGGGGTTTATGGCTACACCTTC
CASSLALGVYGYTF
>TRBD1|TRBJ2-7|TRBV28|many
TGTGCCAGCAGTCCAAACCGGGACAGGGGGATCGAGCAGTACTTC
CASSPNRDRGIEQYF
>NA|TRBJ1-4|TRBV6-1|many
TGTGCCAGCGGTGTTGATGAAAAACTGTTTTTT
CASGVDEKLFF
>NA|TRBJ1-4|TRBV2|many
TGTGCCAGCAGTGGGGGTTTTGGAGAAAAACTGTTTTTT
CASSGGFGEKLFF
>NA|TRBJ1-1|TRBV20-1|many
TGCAGTGCTAGTGCCGGGTCAGGCCATGAAGCTTTCTTT
CSASAGSGHEAFF
>NA|TRBJ1-5|TRBV15|many
TGTGCCACCAGCAGAGATTCCCTCAATCAGCCCCAGCATTTT
CATSRDSLNQPQHF
>NA|TRBJ1-5|TRBV20-1|NA
TGCAGTGCTAGTTTTTTCGCAGTCGATCAGCCCCAGCATTTT
CSASFFAVDQPQHF
>TRBD1|TRBJ2-3|TRBV20-1|NA
TGCAGTGCTAGTCCAGGGGGCAGAGATACGCAGTATTTT
CSASPGGRDTQYF
>NA|TRBJ2-7|TRBV6-1|NA
TGTGCCAGCAGTGAAACTAGCTCCTACGAGCAGTACTTC
CASSETSSYEQYF
>TRBD2|TRBJ2-7|TRBV7-9|many
TGTGCCAGCAGCCAAAGCACGGGGGGGCTCTCCTACGAGCAGTACTTC
CASSQSTGGLSYEQYF
>NA|TRBJ2-2|TRBV7-7|few
TGTGCTAGCAGTTCGGACAGAACTAACACCGGGGAGCTGTTTTTT
CASSSDRTNTGELFF
>TRBD1|TRBJ1-2|TRBV4-1|NA
TGCGCCAGCAGCCAGGAACAGGGGGCTCTAGGCTATGGCTACACCTTC
CASSQEQGALGYGYTF
>TRBD1|TRBJ1-2|TRBV19|many
TGTGCCAGTGCGACCGGGACAGGGTCTAACTATGGCTACACCTTC
CASATGTGSNYGYTF
>NA|TRBJ2-7|TRBV11-1|NA
TGTGCCAGCAGCTCGCCCCGGCTGGGGCCGAGCTCCTACGAGCAGTACTTC
CASSSPRLGPSSYEQYF
>TRBD1|TRBJ2-3|TRBV6-2/TRBV6-3|NA
TGTGCCAGCAGTGCCGTGACAGGGGGTTTCACAGATACGCAGAATTTT
CASSAVTGGFTDTQNF
>NA|TRBJ2-1|TRBV5-1|many
TGCGCCAGCAGCTTGGAGGGGGACCTCCGAGTCGATGAGCAGTTCTTC
CASSLEGDLRVDEQFF
>NA|TRBJ1-6|TRBV30|many
TGTGCCTGGAGTCACGGGAATAATTCACCCCTCCACTTT
CAWSHGNNSPLHF
>TRBD1|TRBJ1-1|TRBV27|few
TGTGCCAGCACCCACGGACAGGGGAGGGTCACTGAAGCTTTCTTT
CASTHGQGRVTEAFF
>NA|TRBJ2-1|TRBV7-8|many
TGTGCCAGCAGCGAGTACAATGAGCAGTTCTTC
CASSEYNEQFF
>NA|TRBJ1-3|TRBV11-1|NA
TGTGCCAGCAGCTTATCGGGGATCTCTGGAAACACCATATATTTT
CASSLSGISGNTIYF